This TCR beta chain was captured by sequencing in a study of cytomegalovirus exposure and HLA in healthy donors. Study in general: Of the donors genotyped, some 400 in all, 75% to 85% fell in the Caucasian-associated ancestry cluster.

Points on this clone: Its matching antigen is unknown.

Regarding the study as a whole: When analyzed later, a missense DCLRE1C variant was found to be linked to TCR beta V- and J-gene trimming. A later analysis showed TCR association rates differing by HLA locus, peaking at DRB1 and lowest at HLA-C.

60 Vbeta and 13 Jbeta primers were used in PCR. Assay used: immunoSEQ multiplex PCR; TCRdb lists only in-frame clones, some missing. Here the sample spans hundreds of thousands of clones, approximately 83% being singletons. The specimen was PBMCs. The source of this sequence is a boy between 2 and 10 years old in good health and CMV-seronegative.

The CDR3 sequence: CASSPLAGLGTQYF. CDR3 DNA sequence: TGTGCCAGCAGCCCCCTAGCGGGATTAGGGACCCAGTACTTC. This rearrangement joins TRBV11-2 to TRBJ2-5; 9 bases map to TRBD2. The length of the CDR3 is 14 residues. Germline CDR1 SGHAT, CDR2 FQNNGV. The ends lost 5 bases at V and 7 bases at J; junction bases unmatched: 8.